These 10 T cell receptor beta chains originate from one sample sequenced in a study of T cell repertoires in cytomegalovirus infection. TCRdb ran MiXCR on the reads and lists one entry per CDR3 protein. Counted here are approximately 490,000 distinct CDR3 sequences, approximately 10% occurring once; the ten biggest clones make up roughly 10%. Sequencing input: PBMCs. These receptors all come from a human donor in good health (CMV status not recorded). Some clones in this sample may be carry-over from other donors' samples.

The sample holds many counts of this clonotype. The genes are TRBV24-1 and TRBJ2-7; 7 bases fit TRBD1. This CDR3 comprises 16 residues. Germline V gene sequence: CDR1 KGHDR, CDR2 SFDVKD. With 7 bases clipped from V and 0 bases from J, the junction kept 11 bases outside the gene matches. The CDR3 sequence is CATRSRGRKSSYEQYF. The CDR3 nucleotides are TGTGCCACCAGGTCAAGGGGGCGTAAAAGCTCCTACGAGCAGTACTTC.

This clonotype was seen just once. Just one base apart from a much larger clone, this may be a read error. The V gene is TRBV5-1, the J gene TRBJ1-6; the D is unclear. V lost 3 bases and J lost 9, with 13 bases in between. Per germline, CDR1 SGHRS and CDR2 YFSETQ. This CDR3 spans 14 amino acids. The CDR3, as DNA: TGCGCCAGCAGCTCCCCCAGCCTCATTTCACCCCTCCACTTT. It translates to CASSSPSLISPLHF.

This clonotype was seen many times. The rearrangement uses TRBV19 and TRBJ1-2, with a possible D match to TRBD1 (5 bases). CDR3 size: 13 residues. Trimming left V 1 base short and J 6 bases short, with 9 bases between. Per germline, CDR1 LNHDA and CDR2 SQIVND (reference sequence). DNA for the CDR3: TGTGCCAGTAGTATAGGACAGATCGATGGCTACACCTTC. Protein: CASSIGQIDGYTF.

This clonotype was found many times. CDR3 bases: TGTGCCACCAGTGACCCTAGCGGGGGACCATACAATGAGCAGTTCTTC. The encoded protein is CATSDPSGGPYNEQFF. The genes are TRBV24-1 and TRBJ2-1; 10 bases map to TRBD2. The V and J ends lost 4 bases and 4 bases, in that order; junction bases with no gene match: 6. Germline loops: CDR1 KGHDR, CDR2 SFDVKD. CDR3 length equals 16 residues.

This clonotype came up many times. The chain joins TRBV6-4 to TRBJ2-2; possibly TRBD1 for D (6 bases). Trimming left V 6 bases short and J 7 bases short, with 15 bases between. This CDR3 region has 14 residues. Germline V CDR1 and CDR2: MRHNA, SNTAGT. CDR3 protein: CASRGQPHGGELFF. The CDR3 DNA is TGTGCCAGCAGAGGACAGCCCCACGGCGGGGAGCTGTTTTTT.

In the case of this clonotype: A read error is possible here, since a much larger clone lies one base away. The rearrangement links TRBV18 to TRBJ2-3; D might be TRBD1 or TRBD2, each matching 7 bases. Looked up from germline, CDR1 is KGHSH and CDR2 is LQKENI. The CDR3 has 16 residues. Deletions cut 6 bases from V and 5 bases from J, with 21 bases between. CDR3 sequence reads: CASSGWGGGGGDTQYF. The CDR3 DNA follows: TGTGCCAGCTCCGGATGGGGAGGGGGCGGCGGAGATACGCAGTATTTT.

This chain links TRBV25-1 with TRBJ2-3, with 7 bases matching TRBD1. This CDR3 comprises 14 residues. V lost 6 bases and J lost 6; bases outside the gene matches: 9. Germline V gene lookup returns CDR1 MGHDK and CDR2 SYGVNS. DNA of the CDR3: TGTGCCAGCAGCCGGACAGGAGACCTGGATACGCAGTATTTT. Translating gives CASSRTGDLDTQYF. Complete variable domain (other parts from reference TRBV25-1 and TRBJ2-3): EADIYQTPRYLVIGTGKKITLECSQTMGHDKMYWYQQDPGMELHLIHYSYGVNSTEKGDLSSESTVSRIRTEHFPLTLESARPSHTSQYLCASSRTGDLDTQYFGPGTRLTVL.

This chain connects TRBV5-4 to TRBJ2-1; D gene unclear. Trimming took off 4 bases at V and 8 bases at J, with 13 bases between the two ends. This CDR3 contains 13 residues. Germline V gives CDR1 SGHNT, CDR2 YYREEE (reference sequence). For the CDR3, the DNA is TGTGCCAGCAGCCCGGGCCTTTGGGATGAGCAGTTCTTC. It encodes CASSPGLWDEQFF.

This clonotype was counted ten times or more. The chain combines TRBV12-3 or TRBV12-4 with TRBJ2-1; D may be TRBD2 (6 bases). The germline V and J ends were trimmed by 6 bases and 2 bases, with 11 bases remaining between them. The CDR3 is 14 residues long. The CDR3: CASSYSGAYNEQFF. CDR3 sequence (DNA): TGTGCCAGCAGCTATAGCGGCGCCTACAATGAGCAGTTCTTC.

This clonotype appeared many times. The gene calls are TRBV20-1 and TRBJ2-2; no reliable D call. Germline V CDR1 and CDR2: DFQATT, SNEGSKA (reference sequence). The CDR3 covers 13 residues. V lost 0 bases and J lost 10, with 12 bases in between. The CDR3 protein is CSARDPGMVELFF. CDR3 nucleotides: TGCAGTGCTAGAGATCCCGGAATGGTGGAGCTGTTTTTT.